This T cell receptor beta chain emerged from a study of T cell clonality in common variable immunodeficiency. This clone was seen at least ten times. What it recognizes is unknown. The CDR3 extends 3 residues past the end of the read, so its final part is completed from the germline J gene. Some clones are missing from TCRdb's copy, which holds only in-frame ones; the method was immunoSEQ multiplex PCR. The profile covers approximately 81,000 clones, none occurring a single time. This CDR3 region has 15 residues. With V trimmed by 2 bases and J by 4 bases, 2 bases remained unmatched. The germline V gene has CDR1 MNHEY and CDR2 SVGEGT. Overall study findings and caveats: Reportedly, TCR beta sequences from common variable immunodeficiency showed fewer deletions and N-nucleotide insertions.

J is TRBJ2-2 and V is TRBV6-2 or TRBV6-3; the match to TRBD2 covers 9 bases. The origin of this receptor is a person aged 18-69 years in good health. Sequenced sample: peripheral blood mononuclear cells. Incomplete CDR3 DNA: TGTGCCAGCAGTTACCTGCGGGAGGGCACCGGGGAG. This codes for CASSYLREGTGE. The full-length CDR3 reads as CASSYLREGTGELFF.